This T cell receptor (beta chain) originates from a study of cytomegalovirus exposure and HLA in healthy donors. Study as a whole: An early data release held tens of millions of unique TCRs from HLA-typed donors. Findings of the study overall: Earlier findings revealed that most TCR beta V segments proved productive either about 87% or about 30% of the time. Reportedly, diagnosis of cytomegalovirus status by the classifier showed high specificity and sensitivity.

Regarding this clone: The antigen is undetermined.

The PCR made use of 60 Vbeta and 13 Jbeta primers. Sequencing used immunoSEQ multiplex PCR; TCRdb keeps in-frame clones, though not all of them. In total, the table holds roughly 39,000 clones. V gave up 5 bases and J gave up 2 bases; unmatched junction bases: 11. This CDR3 has 17 amino acids. Germline V gene sequence: CDR1 LNHDA, CDR2 SQIVND (reference sequence). The material sequenced was PBMCs. The rearrangement uses TRBV19 and TRBJ1-3, with 8 bases fitting TRBD1. The clonotype originates from a woman aged 25 to 45 in good health and CMV-seropositive. CDR3 sequence reads: CASSSITGGSAGNTIYF. The CDR3 DNA is TGTGCCAGTAGTTCGATCACAGGGGGTTCTGCTGGAAACACCATATATTTT.